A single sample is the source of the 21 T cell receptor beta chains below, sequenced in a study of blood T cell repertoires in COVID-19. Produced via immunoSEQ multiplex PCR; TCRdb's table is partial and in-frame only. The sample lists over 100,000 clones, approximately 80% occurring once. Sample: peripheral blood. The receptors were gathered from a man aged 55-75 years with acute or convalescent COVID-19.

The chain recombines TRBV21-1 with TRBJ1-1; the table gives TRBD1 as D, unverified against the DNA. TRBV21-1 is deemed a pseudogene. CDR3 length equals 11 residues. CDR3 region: CASSPPAEAFF. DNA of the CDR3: TGTGCCAGCAGCCCCCCAGCTGAAGCTTTCTTT.

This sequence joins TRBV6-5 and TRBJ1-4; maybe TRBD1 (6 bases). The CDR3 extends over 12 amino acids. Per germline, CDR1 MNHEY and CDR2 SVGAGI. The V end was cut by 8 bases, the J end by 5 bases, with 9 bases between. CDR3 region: CASRDINEKLFF. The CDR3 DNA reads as TGTGCCAGCCGGGACATAAATGAAAAACTGTTTTTT.

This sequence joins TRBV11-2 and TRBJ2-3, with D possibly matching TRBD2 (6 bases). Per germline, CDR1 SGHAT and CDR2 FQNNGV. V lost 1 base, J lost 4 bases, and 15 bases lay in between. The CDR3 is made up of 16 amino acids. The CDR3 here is CASSLGGVGTADTQYF. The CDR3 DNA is TGTGCCAGCAGCTTAGGGGGGGTGGGAACGGCAGATACGCAGTATTTT. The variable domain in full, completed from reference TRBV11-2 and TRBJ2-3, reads EAGVAQSPRYKIIEKRQSVAFWCNPISGHATLYWYQQILGQGPKLLIQFQNNGVVDDSQLPKDRFSAERLKGVDSTLKIQPAKLEDSAVYLCASSLGGVGTADTQYFGPGTRLTVL.

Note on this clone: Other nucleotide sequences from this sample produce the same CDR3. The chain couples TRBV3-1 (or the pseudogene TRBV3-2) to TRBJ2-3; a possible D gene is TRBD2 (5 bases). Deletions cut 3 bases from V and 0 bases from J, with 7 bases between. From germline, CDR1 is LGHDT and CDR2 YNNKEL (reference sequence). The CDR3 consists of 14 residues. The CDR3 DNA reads TGTGCCAGCAGCCAGCCGGGAAGCACAGATACGCAGTATTTT. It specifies CASSQPGSTDTQYF.

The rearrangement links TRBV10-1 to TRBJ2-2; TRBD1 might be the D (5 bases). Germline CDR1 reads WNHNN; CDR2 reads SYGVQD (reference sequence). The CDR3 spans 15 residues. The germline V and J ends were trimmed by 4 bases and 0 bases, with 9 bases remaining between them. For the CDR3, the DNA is TGCGCCAGCAGTGTTGCCAGGGCGAACACCGGGGAGCTGTTTTTT. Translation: CASSVARANTGELFF.

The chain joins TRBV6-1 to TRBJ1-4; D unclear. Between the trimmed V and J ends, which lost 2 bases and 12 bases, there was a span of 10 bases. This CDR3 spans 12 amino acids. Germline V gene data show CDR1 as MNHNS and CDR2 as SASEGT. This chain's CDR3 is CASSEYGSELFF. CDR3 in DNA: TGTGCCAGCAGTGAATACGGGTCTGAACTGTTTTTT.

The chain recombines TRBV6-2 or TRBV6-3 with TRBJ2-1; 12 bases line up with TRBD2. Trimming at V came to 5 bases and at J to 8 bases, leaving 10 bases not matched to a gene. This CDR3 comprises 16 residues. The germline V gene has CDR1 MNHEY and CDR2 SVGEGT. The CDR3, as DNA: TGTGCCAGCAGTCAAAGACTAGCGGGAGTCAAGCATGAGCAGTTCTTC. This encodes CASSQRLAGVKHEQFF.

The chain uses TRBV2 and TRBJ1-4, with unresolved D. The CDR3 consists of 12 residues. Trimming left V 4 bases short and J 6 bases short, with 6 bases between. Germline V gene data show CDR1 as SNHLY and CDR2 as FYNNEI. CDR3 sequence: CASSVHYEKLFF. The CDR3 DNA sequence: TGTGCCAGCAGTGTCCACTATGAAAAACTGTTTTTT.

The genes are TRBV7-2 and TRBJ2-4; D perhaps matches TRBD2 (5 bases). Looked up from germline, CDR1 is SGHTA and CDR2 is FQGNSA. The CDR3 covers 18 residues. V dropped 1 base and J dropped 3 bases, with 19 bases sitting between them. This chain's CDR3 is CASSLGVGVIGGKNIQYF. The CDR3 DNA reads TGTGCCAGCAGCTTAGGGGTAGGAGTTATCGGAGGCAAAAACATTCAGTACTTC.

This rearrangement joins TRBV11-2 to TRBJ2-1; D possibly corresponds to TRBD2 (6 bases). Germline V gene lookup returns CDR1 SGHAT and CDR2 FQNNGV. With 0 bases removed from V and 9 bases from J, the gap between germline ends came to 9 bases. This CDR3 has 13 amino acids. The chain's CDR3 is CASSLDSTSEQFF. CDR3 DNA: TGTGCCAGCAGCTTAGATTCGACTAGTGAGCAGTTCTTC.

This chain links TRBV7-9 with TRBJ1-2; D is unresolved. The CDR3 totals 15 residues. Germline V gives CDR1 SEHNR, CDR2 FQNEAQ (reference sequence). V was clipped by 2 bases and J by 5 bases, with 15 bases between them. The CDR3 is CASSLFGGSGYGYTF. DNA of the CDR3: TGTGCCAGCAGCTTATTTGGAGGATCTGGTTATGGCTACACCTTC.

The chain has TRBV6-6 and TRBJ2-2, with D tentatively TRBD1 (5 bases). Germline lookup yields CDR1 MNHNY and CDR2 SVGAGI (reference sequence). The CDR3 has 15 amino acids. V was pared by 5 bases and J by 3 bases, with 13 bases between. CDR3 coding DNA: TGTGCCAGCAGTATAAGGGGTCTCGACACCGGGGAGCTGTTTTTT. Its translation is CASSIRGLDTGELFF.

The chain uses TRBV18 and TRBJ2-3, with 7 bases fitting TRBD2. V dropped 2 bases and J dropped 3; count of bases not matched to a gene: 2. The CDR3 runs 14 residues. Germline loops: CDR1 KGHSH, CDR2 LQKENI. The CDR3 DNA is TGTGCCAGCTCACCAGGCGGGAGTACAGATACGCAGTATTTT. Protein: CASSPGGSTDTQYF.

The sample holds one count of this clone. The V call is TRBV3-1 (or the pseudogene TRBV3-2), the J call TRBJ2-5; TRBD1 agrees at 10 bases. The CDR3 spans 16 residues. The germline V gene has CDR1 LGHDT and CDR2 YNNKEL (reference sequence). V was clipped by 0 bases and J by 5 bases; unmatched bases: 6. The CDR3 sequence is CASSQDLGTGVETQYF. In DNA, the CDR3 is TGTGCCAGCAGCCAAGATCTAGGGACAGGGGTGGAGACCCAGTACTTC.

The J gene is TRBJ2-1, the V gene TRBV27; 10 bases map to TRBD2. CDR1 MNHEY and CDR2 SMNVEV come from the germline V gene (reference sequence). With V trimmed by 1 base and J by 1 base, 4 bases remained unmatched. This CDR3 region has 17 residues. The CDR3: CASSLFLAGVSYNEQFF. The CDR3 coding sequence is TGTGCCAGCAGTTTATTCCTAGCGGGAGTTTCCTACAATGAGCAGTTCTTC.

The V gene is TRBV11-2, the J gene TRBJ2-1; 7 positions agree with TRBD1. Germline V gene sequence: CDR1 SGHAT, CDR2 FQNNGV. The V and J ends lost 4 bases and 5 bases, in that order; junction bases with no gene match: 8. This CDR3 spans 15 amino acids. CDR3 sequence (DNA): TGTGCCAGCAGCTCGGGAACGGGACAGCACAATGAGCAGTTCTTC. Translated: CASSSGTGQHNEQFF.

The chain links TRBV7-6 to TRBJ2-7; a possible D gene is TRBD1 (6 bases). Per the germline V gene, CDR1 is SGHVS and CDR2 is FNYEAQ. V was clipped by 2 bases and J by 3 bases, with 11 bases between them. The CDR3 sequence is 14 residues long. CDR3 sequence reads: CASSLFVGGYEQYF. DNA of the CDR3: TGTGCCAGCAGCTTATTTGTAGGGGGCTACGAGCAGTACTTC.

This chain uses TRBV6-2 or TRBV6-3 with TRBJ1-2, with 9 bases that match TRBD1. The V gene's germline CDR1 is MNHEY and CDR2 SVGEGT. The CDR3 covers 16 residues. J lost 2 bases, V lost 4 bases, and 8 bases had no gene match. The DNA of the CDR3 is TGTGCCAGCAGTTCGAGTTGGACAGGGGCAAACTATGGCTACACCTTC. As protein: CASSSSWTGANYGYTF.

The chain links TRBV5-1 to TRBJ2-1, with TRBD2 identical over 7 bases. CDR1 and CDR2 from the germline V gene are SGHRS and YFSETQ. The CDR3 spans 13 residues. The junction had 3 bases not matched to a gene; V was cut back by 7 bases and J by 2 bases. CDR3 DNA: TGCGCCAGCGCGGGAGTCCCCTACAATGAGCAGTTCTTC. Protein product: CASAGVPYNEQFF.

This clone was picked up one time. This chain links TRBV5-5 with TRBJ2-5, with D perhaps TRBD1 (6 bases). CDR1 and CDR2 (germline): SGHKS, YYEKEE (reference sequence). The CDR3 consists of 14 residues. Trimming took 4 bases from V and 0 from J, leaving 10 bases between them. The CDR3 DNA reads TGTGCCAGCAGCACAACAGGGTACCAAGAGACCCAGTACTTC. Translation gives CASSTTGYQETQYF.

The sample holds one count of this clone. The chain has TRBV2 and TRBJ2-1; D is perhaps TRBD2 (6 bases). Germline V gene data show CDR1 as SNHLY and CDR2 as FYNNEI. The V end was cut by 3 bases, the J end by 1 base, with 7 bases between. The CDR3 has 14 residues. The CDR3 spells CASSDAGSYNEQFF. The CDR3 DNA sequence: TGTGCCAGCAGTGATGCGGGATCCTACAATGAGCAGTTCTTC.